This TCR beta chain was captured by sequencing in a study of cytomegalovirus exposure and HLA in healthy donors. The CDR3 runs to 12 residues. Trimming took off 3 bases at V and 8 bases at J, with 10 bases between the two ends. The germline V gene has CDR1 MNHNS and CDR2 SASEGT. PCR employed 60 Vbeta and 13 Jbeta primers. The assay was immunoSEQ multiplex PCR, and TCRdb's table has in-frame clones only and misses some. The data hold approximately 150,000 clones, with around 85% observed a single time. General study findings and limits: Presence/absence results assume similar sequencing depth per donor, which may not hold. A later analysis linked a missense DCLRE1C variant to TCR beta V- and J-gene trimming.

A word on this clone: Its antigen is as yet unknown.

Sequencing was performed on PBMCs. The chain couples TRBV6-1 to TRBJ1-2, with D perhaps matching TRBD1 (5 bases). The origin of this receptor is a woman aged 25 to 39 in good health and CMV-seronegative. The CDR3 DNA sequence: TGTGCCAGCAGTGACCCGCAGGGCGGCTACACCTTC. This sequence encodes CASSDPQGGYTF.